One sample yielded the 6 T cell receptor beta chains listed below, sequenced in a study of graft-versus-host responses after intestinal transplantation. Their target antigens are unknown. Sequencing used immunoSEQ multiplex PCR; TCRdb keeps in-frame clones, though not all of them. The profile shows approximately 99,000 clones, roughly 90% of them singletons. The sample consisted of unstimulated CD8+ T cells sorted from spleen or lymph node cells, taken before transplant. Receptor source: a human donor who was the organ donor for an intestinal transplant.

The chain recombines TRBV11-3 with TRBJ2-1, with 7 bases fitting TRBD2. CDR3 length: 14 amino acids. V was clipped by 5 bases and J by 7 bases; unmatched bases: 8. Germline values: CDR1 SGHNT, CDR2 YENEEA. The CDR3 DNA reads TGTGCCAGCAGCCCTGGGGGGGGTGGGAATGAGCAGTTCTTC. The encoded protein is CASSPGGGGNEQFF.

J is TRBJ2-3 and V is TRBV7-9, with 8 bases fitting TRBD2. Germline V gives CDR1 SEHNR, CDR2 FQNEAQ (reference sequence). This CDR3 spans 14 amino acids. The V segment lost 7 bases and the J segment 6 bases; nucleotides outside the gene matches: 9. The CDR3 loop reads CASNPGGALDTQYF. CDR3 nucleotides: TGTGCCAGCAACCCCGGGGGGGCCTTGGATACGCAGTATTTT.

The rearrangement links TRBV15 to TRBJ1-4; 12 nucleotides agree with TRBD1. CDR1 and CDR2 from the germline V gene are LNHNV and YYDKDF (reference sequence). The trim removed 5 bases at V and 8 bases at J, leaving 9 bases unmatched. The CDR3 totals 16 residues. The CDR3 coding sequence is TGTGCCACCAGCTTCCTAGGGACAGGGGGCCAGGAAAAACTGTTTTTT. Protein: CATSFLGTGGQEKLFF.

Written as DNA, the CDR3 is TGTGCCAGCAACGAGAATTCACCCCTCCACTTT. Amino acid sequence: CASNENSPLHF. The chain joins TRBV2 to TRBJ1-6, with D uncertain. The CDR3 has 11 amino acids. Per germline, CDR1 SNHLY and CDR2 FYNNEI. Deletions cut 7 bases from V and 7 bases from J, with 5 bases between.

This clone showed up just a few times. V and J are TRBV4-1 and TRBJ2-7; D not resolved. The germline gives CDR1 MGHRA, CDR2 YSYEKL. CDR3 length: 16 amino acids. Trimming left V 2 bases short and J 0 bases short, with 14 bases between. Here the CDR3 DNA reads TGCGCCAGCAGCCAATTCTCACTTACGAGCTCCTACGAGCAGTACTTC. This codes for CASSQFSLTSSYEQYF.

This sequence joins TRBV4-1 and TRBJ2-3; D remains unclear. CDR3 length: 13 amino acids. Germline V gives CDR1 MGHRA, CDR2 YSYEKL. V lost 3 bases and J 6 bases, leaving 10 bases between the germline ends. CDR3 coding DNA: TGCGCCAGCAGCCATTTCCTACCCGATACGCAGTATTTT. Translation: CASSHFLPDTQYF.